The entry below gives a single TCR beta chain sequence along with its context. Its target is not known. The record originates from a study of response to subunit inactivated influenza vaccine. TCRdb independently ran MiXCR on the RT-PCR reads; one entry per CDR3 protein. The repertoire consists of a few hundred thousand distinct CDR3 sequences, with approximately 15% occurring once and the leading ten covering around 10%. The CDR3 sequence is 16 residues long. Notes on the study in general: Authors suggested seasonal influenza vaccinations each recruit few new T cells.

V gene TRBV21-1 combines with J gene TRBJ2-7; the D call TRBD2 from the table was never checked on the DNA. TRBV21-1 is shown as a pseudogene. The source was PBMCs from blood, collected 11 to 12 days after vaccination. This receptor was identified in a man aged 50 to 59 who received an inactivated influenza vaccine. The CDR3 region is CASTGSIRDGPREQYF. DNA of the CDR3: TGTGCCAGCACCGGATCCATACGGGACGGCCCTAGGGAGCAGTACTTC.